Listed below are T cell receptor beta chains from one sample, sequenced in a study of response to subunit inactivated influenza vaccine. Using its own MiXCR run on the RT-PCR reads, TCRdb lists one record per CDR3 protein. The sample comprises around 570,000 distinct CDR3 sequences, approximately 7.6% of which are singletons, and approximately 12% rests with the top ten. The sample was PBMCs from blood, taken around 2 years after vaccination. The receptor set was obtained from a man between 50 and 69 years old who received an inactivated influenza vaccine. The CDR3 runs from the conserved cysteine through the conserved F or W. The order of the fields is V gene, D gene, clone size, J gene, CDR3 protein, CDR3 DNA. A D gene is named only where the DNA matches it firmly. For some rows the clone size is stated as once, few or many, or as a class when expanded; others skip it.

v_gene: TRBV4-3; d_gene: .; abundance: many; j_gene: TRBJ2-1; CDR3aa: CASSLVPGAEQFF; CDR3nt: TGCGCCAGCAGCCTCGTGCCGGGGGCTGAGCAGTTCTTC
v_gene: TRBV7-6; d_gene: .; abundance: few; j_gene: TRBJ2-5; CDR3aa: CASSDRGEQETQYF; CDR3nt: TGTGCCAGCAGCGATAGGGGGGAACAAGAGACCCAGTACTTC
v_gene: TRBV7-9; d_gene: .; abundance: many; j_gene: TRBJ1-6; CDR3aa: CASSLGQFNSPLHF; CDR3nt: TGTGCCAGCAGCTTAGGACAGTTTAATTCACCCCTCCACTTT
v_gene: TRBV27; d_gene: .; abundance: .; j_gene: TRBJ2-1; CDR3aa: CASSMFDEQFF; CDR3nt: TGTGCCAGCAGCATGTTCGATGAGCAGTTCTTC
v_gene: TRBV20-1; d_gene: .; abundance: many; j_gene: TRBJ1-2; CDR3aa: CSAHPGPGNDGYTF; CDR3nt: TGCAGTGCTCACCCCGGGCCCGGCAATGATGGCTACACCTTC
v_gene: TRBV20-1; d_gene: TRBD2; abundance: .; j_gene: TRBJ2-7; CDR3aa: CSAIVAGELAEQYF; CDR3nt: TGCAGTGCTATAGTGGCGGGAGAGTTAGCCGAGCAGTACTTC
v_gene: TRBV19; d_gene: .; abundance: few; j_gene: TRBJ2-1; CDR3aa: CASSPDWGNEQFF; CDR3nt: TGTGCCAGTAGTCCTGACTGGGGCAATGAGCAGTTCTTC
v_gene: TRBV6-2/TRBV6-3; d_gene: .; abundance: many; j_gene: TRBJ2-2; CDR3aa: CASSYPFPGELFF; CDR3nt: TGTGCCAGCAGTTACCCCTTTCCCGGGGAGCTGTTTTTT
v_gene: TRBV5-1; d_gene: .; abundance: .; j_gene: TRBJ2-5; CDR3aa: CASSLALGGPQETQYF; CDR3nt: TGCGCCAGCAGCTTGGCCTTGGGCGGCCCCCAAGAGACCCAGTACTTC
v_gene: TRBV10-3; d_gene: .; abundance: few; j_gene: TRBJ1-2; CDR3aa: CAISESFGVLVYGYTF; CDR3nt: TGTGCCATCAGTGAGTCCTTTGGGGTATTGGTCTATGGCTACACCTTC
v_gene: TRBV7-6; d_gene: .; abundance: .; j_gene: TRBJ2-7; CDR3aa: CASSSRRTGSYEQYF; CDR3nt: TGTGCCAGCAGCTCGCGGAGAACAGGGAGTTACGAGCAGTACTTC
v_gene: TRBV18; d_gene: TRBD1; abundance: few; j_gene: TRBJ2-7; CDR3aa: CASSAFGQGVSYEQYF; CDR3nt: TGTGCCAGCTCAGCCTTCGGACAGGGGGTCTCCTACGAGCAGTACTTC
v_gene: TRBV7-2; d_gene: .; abundance: many; j_gene: TRBJ1-6; CDR3aa: CASSLVRTQTAPLHF; CDR3nt: TGTGCCAGCAGCTTAGTCAGGACTCAGACGGCACCCCTCCACTTT
v_gene: TRBV20-1; d_gene: TRBD2; abundance: few; j_gene: TRBJ2-5; CDR3aa: CSARGLAGSVTQYF; CDR3nt: TGCAGTGCTAGAGGTTTAGCGGGATCGGTGACCCAGTACTTC
v_gene: TRBV12-3/TRBV12-4; d_gene: .; abundance: many; j_gene: TRBJ2-3; CDR3aa: CASSLVVTSGTDTQYF; CDR3nt: TGTGCCAGCAGTTTAGTGGTGACATCCGGGACAGATACGCAGTATTTT
v_gene: TRBV5-1; d_gene: TRBD1; abundance: many; j_gene: TRBJ2-1; CDR3aa: CASSLQGADNEQFF; CDR3nt: TGCGCCAGCAGCTTACAGGGGGCGGACAATGAGCAGTTCTTC
v_gene: TRBV11-2; d_gene: .; abundance: few; j_gene: TRBJ1-2; CDR3aa: CASSTGSFRGYTF; CDR3nt: TGTGCCAGCTCCACAGGGTCTTTTAGGGGCTACACCTTC
v_gene: TRBV7-9; d_gene: TRBD1; abundance: many; j_gene: TRBJ2-2; CDR3aa: CASSPSGTGYTGELFF; CDR3nt: TGTGCCAGCAGCCCGAGCGGGACAGGGTACACCGGGGAGCTGTTTTTT
v_gene: TRBV5-5; d_gene: .; abundance: few; j_gene: TRBJ2-5; CDR3aa: CASRPLSQETQYF; CDR3nt: TGTGCCAGCAGACCCCTCAGCCAAGAGACCCAGTACTTC
v_gene: TRBV20-1; d_gene: .; abundance: few; j_gene: TRBJ2-4; CDR3aa: CSARDMHEAKNIQYF; CDR3nt: TGCAGTGCTAGAGATATGCACGAAGCCAAAAACATTCAGTACTTC
v_gene: TRBV3-1; d_gene: .; abundance: few; j_gene: TRBJ2-1; CDR3aa: CASSQAAQNEQFF; CDR3nt: TGTGCCAGCAGCCAAGCGGCACAGAATGAGCAGTTCTTC
v_gene: TRBV5-1; d_gene: .; abundance: many; j_gene: TRBJ2-3; CDR3aa: CASSWSGRGTDTQYF; CDR3nt: TGCGCCAGCAGCTGGAGCGGAAGGGGCACAGATACGCAGTATTTT
v_gene: TRBV7-2; d_gene: .; abundance: few; j_gene: TRBJ2-3; CDR3aa: CASSLYPTVSTDTQYF; CDR3nt: TGTGCCAGCAGCTTGTACCCAACAGTTAGCACAGATACGCAGTATTTT
v_gene: TRBV20-1; d_gene: .; abundance: few; j_gene: TRBJ2-1; CDR3aa: CSARDELDLMSSYNEQFF; CDR3nt: TGCAGTGCTAGAGATGAACTCGACTTGATGAGCTCCTACAATGAGCAGTTCTTC